This entry concerns a single T cell receptor (beta chain). Clones were sequenced by immunoSEQ multiplex PCR, and TCRdb holds only the in-frame ones, with some missing. The sample lists about 1 million clones; about 74% were seen once. The sample originates from a study of shared clonotypes between healthy human individuals. Study details: The donors, two women and three men, were aged 18 to 49. Every donor yielded three CD4 naive, three CD4 memory, two CD8 naive and one CD8 memory plate.

Germline V gene lookup returns CDR1 LNHDA and CDR2 SQIVND (reference sequence). The CDR3 has 14 residues. Germline trimming cut 6 bases from V and 5 bases from J; bases unmatched to any gene: 2. The chain links TRBV19 to TRBJ2-5, with 14 positions matching TRBD2. The TCR was taken from a man aged 18 to 29 in good health. Material: memory CD4+ T cells sorted from blood. Sample subset: CD45RA-negative fraction. The DNA of the CDR3 is TGTGCCAGTAGCAGGACTAGCGGGGGGGAGACCCAGTACTTC. Translation: CASSRTSGGETQYF.